The sequence of this T cell receptor (beta chain) was determined in a study of T cells after posttransplantation cyclophosphamide. Clones were read by immunoSEQ multiplex PCR, and TCRdb kept only the in-frame ones, dropping some. Observed in the sample are about 37,000 clones, none of them singletons. V shed 1 base and J shed 1 base, with 8 bases lying between them. In germline, CDR1 is SGHAT, CDR2 FQNNGV. The CDR3 is 15 residues long. Only a few counts were recorded for this clone. The related graft donor's blood sample was taken on the day of bone marrow donation. Sequencing was carried out using PBMCs. This clonotype was obtained from a man younger than 40 in good health and a related stem cell transplant donor. The chain has TRBV11-2 and TRBJ2-1; the D gene could be TRBD1 or TRBD2 (5 bases each). CDR3 sequence reads: CASSLGGASYNEQFF. In nucleotides, the CDR3 is TGTGCCAGCAGCTTAGGAGGGGCGTCCTACAATGAGCAGTTCTTC.